These T cell receptor beta chains were read from a single sample in a study of human T cells and chemical hapten exposure. Via MiXCR, TCRdb re-called the RACE reads, giving one row per CDR3 protein. The sample lists about 160,000 distinct CDR3 sequences, about a quarter occurring once. The specimen was whole blood, collected in connection with sensitization to the hapten diphenylcyclopropenone (DPC). These receptors all stem from a woman aged 18 to 35 with alopecia areata. Some clones in this sample may be carry-over from other donors' samples. Each CDR3 is given with its conserved first and last residue. A D gene is named only where the DNA matches it firmly. Clone size, where shown, is once, few, many, or a class for clones that have expanded.

length: 18
D: TRBD2
V: TRBV4-3
size: .
J: TRBJ2-5
DNA: TGCGCCAGCAGCCTTCAAAGGGGAAGCGGGGGTCATAGTGAGACCCAGTACTTC
CDR3: CASSLQRGSGGHSETQYF

length: 12
D: .
V: TRBV6-2/TRBV6-3
size: many
J: TRBJ1-2
DNA: TGTGCCAGCAGCCTCGCAGGGGATGGCTACACCTTC
CDR3: CASSLAGDGYTF

length: 14
D: .
V: TRBV7-9
size: few
J: TRBJ1-5
DNA: TGTGCCAGCAGCTTAGTTTCATCTAATCAGCCCCAGCATTTT
CDR3: CASSLVSSNQPQHF

length: 13
D: .
V: TRBV7-9
size: .
J: TRBJ2-3
DNA: TGTGCCAGCGGCGAGCGCAGCACAGATACGCAGTATTTT
CDR3: CASGERSTDTQYF

length: 17
D: .
V: TRBV29-1
size: .
J: TRBJ2-1
DNA: TGCAGCGTTGATCGACGGGCCGACAGGAGCTCCTACAATGAGCAGTTCTTC
CDR3: CSVDRRADRSSYNEQFF

length: 16
D: TRBD2
V: TRBV5-4
size: .
J: TRBJ2-3
DNA: TGTGCCAGCAGCACCGGGACTAGCGGGGGGAGAGATACGCAGTATTTT
CDR3: CASSTGTSGGRDTQYF

length: 19
D: TRBD2
V: TRBV7-6
size: .
J: TRBJ2-1
DNA: TGTGCCAGCAGCTTGATATCTAGCGGGAGGCGGAAAGGCTACAATGAGCAGTTCTTC
CDR3: CASSLISSGRRKGYNEQFF

length: 15
D: .
V: TRBV12-3/TRBV12-4
size: .
J: TRBJ2-3
DNA: TGTGCCAGCAGTCCGGACTATATATACACAGATACGCAGTATTTT
CDR3: CASSPDYIYTDTQYF

length: 17
D: .
V: TRBV4-1
size: .
J: TRBJ1-6
DNA: TGCGCCAGCAGCCAAGGAATGACGGGATCGTATAATTCACCCCTCCACTTT
CDR3: CASSQGMTGSYNSPLHF

length: 18
D: TRBD2
V: TRBV6-6
size: .
J: TRBJ2-1
DNA: TGTGCCAGCAGTTACTTTACTAGCGGGAGGGCCGGGTACGGTGAGCAGTTCTTC
CDR3: CASSYFTSGRAGYGEQFF

length: 16
D: .
V: TRBV27
size: .
J: TRBJ2-7
DNA: TGTGCCAGCAGTTTACCCGGGACGCCGGGGGCCCGCGAGCAGTACTTC
CDR3: CASSLPGTPGAREQYF

length: 12
D: TRBD1
V: TRBV20-1
size: few
J: TRBJ1-3
DNA: TGCAGTGCATGGGACAGGGGAAACACCATATATTTT
CDR3: CSAWDRGNTIYF

length: 13
D: TRBD1
V: TRBV29-1
size: .
J: TRBJ1-4
DNA: TGCAGCGTTGAAGTGGACAGGGTTGAAAAACTGTTTTTT
CDR3: CSVEVDRVEKLFF

length: 14
D: TRBD1
V: TRBV20-1
size: .
J: TRBJ1-1
DNA: TGCAGTGCTCTACGGGACAGGGGCAACACTGAAGCTTTCTTT
CDR3: CSALRDRGNTEAFF